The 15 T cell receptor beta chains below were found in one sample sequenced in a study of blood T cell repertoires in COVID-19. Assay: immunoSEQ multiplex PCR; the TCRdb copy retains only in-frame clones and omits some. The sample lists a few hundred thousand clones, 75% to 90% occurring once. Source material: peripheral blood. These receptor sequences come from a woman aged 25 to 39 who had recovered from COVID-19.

The CDR3 coding sequence is TGTGCCAGCAGTTACTCGTCGGCAGGAAATAATTCACCCCTCCACTTT. Translation gives CASSYSSAGNNSPLHF. The V and J genes are TRBV6-6 and TRBJ1-6; D ambiguous. With 0 bases removed from V and 5 bases from J, the gap between germline ends came to 11 bases. In germline, CDR1 is MNHNY, CDR2 SVGAGI (reference sequence). This CDR3 has 16 residues.

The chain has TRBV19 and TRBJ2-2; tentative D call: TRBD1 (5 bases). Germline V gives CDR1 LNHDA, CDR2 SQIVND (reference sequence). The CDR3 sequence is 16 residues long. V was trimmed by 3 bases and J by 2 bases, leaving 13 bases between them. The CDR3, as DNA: TGTGCCAGTAGTATCGTCGGCCAGGGAAACACCGGGGAGCTGTTTTTT. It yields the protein CASSIVGQGNTGELFF.

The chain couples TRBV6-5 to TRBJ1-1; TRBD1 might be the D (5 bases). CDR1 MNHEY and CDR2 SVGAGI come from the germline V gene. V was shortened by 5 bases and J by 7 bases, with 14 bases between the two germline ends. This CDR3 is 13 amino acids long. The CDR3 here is CASSRLDSNEAFF. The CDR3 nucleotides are TGTGCCAGCAGTCGTCTTGACAGCAATGAAGCTTTCTTT.

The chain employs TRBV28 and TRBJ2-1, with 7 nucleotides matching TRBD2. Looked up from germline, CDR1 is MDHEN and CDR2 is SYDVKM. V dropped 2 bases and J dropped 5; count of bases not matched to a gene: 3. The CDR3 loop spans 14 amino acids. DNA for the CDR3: TGTGCCAGCAGTTTAGCGGGAGAGAACAATGAGCAGTTCTTC. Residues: CASSLAGENNEQFF. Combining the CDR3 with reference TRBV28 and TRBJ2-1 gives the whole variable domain DVKVTQSSRYLVKRTGEKVFLECVQDMDHENMFWYRQDPGLGLRLIYFSYDVKMKEKGDIPEGYSVSREKKERFSLILESASTNQTSMYLCASSLAGENNEQFFGPGTRLTVL.

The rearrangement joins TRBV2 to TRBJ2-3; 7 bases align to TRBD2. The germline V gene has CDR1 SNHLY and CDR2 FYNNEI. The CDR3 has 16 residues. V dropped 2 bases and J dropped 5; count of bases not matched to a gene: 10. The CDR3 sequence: CASSEYSGILGDTQYF. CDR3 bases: TGTGCCAGCAGTGAATACAGCGGGATTTTAGGAGATACGCAGTATTTT. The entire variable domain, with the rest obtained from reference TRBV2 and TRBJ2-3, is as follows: EPEVTQTPSHQVTQMGQEVILRCVPISNHLYFYWYRQILGQKVEFLVSFYNNEISEKSEIFDDQFSVERPDGSNFTLKIRSTKLEDSAMYFCASSEYSGILGDTQYFGPGTRLTVL.

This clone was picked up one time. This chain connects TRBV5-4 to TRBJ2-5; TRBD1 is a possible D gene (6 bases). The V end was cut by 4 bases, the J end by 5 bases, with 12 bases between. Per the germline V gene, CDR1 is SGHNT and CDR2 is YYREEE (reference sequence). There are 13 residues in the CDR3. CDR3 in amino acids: CASSRRTEETQYF. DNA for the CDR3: TGTGCCAGCAGCAGGAGGACAGAGGAGACCCAGTACTTC.

The CDR3 nucleotides read TGTGCCAGCAGCTCAGATACAGGGGGCCTCAACACTGAAGCTTTCTTT. Translating gives CASSSDTGGLNTEAFF. The rearrangement joins TRBV13 to TRBJ1-1; 9 bases match TRBD1. This CDR3 is built from 16 residues. The germline CDR1 and CDR2 sequences are PRHDT and FYEKMQ (reference sequence). The V and J ends lost 4 bases and 2 bases, in that order; junction bases with no gene match: 8.

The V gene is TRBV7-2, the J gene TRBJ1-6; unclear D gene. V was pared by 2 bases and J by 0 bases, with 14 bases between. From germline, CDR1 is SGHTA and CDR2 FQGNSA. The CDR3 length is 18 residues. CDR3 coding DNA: TGTGCCAGCAGCTTATCCCCGGCGGGGATCTCCTATAATTCACCCCTCCACTTT. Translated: CASSLSPAGISYNSPLHF. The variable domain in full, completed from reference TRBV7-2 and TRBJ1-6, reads GAGVSQSPSNKVTEKGKDVELRCDPISGHTALYWYRQSLGQGLEFLIYFQGNSAPDKSGLPSDRFSAERTGGSVSTLTIQRTQQEDSAVYLCASSLSPAGISYNSPLHFGNGTRLTVT.

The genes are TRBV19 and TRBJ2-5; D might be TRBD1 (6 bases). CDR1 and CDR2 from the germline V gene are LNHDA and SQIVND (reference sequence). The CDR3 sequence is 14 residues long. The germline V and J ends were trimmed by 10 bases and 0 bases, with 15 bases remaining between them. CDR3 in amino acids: CATGTIKNQETQYF. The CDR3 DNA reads TGTGCCACCGGGACAATAAAAAACCAAGAGACCCAGTACTTC.

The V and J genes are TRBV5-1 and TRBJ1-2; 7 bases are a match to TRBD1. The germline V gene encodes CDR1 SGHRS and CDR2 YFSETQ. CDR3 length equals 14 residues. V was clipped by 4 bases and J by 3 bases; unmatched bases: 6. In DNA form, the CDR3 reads TGCGCCAGCAGCCCTAGGACAGGCTACTATGGCTACACCTTC. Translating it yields CASSPRTGYYGYTF.

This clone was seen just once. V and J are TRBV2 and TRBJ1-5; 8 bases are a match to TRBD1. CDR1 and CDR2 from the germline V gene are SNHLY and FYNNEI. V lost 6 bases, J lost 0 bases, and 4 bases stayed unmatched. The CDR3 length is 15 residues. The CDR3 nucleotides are TGTGCCAGCAGATCGGACAGGGATAGCAATCAGCCCCAGCATTTT. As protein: CASRSDRDSNQPQHF.

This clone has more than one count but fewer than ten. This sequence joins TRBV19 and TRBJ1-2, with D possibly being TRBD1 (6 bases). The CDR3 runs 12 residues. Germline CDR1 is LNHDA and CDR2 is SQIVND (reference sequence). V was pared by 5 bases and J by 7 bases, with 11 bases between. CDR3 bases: TGTGCCAGTAGTCAGGGGATCTCTGGCTACACCTTC. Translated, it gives CASSQGISGYTF. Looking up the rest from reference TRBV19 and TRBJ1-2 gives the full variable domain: DGGITQSPKYLFRKEGQNVTLSCEQNLNHDAMYWYRQDPGQGLRLIYYSQIVNDFQKGDIAEGYSVSREKKESFPLTVTSAQKNPTAFYLCASSQGISGYTFGSGTRLTVV.

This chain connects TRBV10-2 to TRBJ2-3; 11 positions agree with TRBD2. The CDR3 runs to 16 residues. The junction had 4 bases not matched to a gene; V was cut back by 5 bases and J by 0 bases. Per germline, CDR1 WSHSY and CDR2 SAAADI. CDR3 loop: CASSFGTSGSTDTQYF. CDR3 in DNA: TGCGCCAGCAGTTTCGGGACTAGCGGTAGCACAGATACGCAGTATTTT.

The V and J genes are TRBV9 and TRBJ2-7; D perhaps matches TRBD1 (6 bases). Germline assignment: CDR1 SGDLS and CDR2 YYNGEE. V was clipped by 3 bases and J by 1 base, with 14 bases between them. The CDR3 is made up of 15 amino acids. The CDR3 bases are TGTGCCAGCAGCGGTACAGGGAACCCTTCCTACGAGCAGTACTTC. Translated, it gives CASSGTGNPSYEQYF.

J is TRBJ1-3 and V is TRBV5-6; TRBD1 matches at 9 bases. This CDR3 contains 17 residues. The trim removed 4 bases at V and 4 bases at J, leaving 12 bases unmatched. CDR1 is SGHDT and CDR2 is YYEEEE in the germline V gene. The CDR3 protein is CASSGGTYRGPGNTIYF. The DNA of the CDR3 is TGTGCCAGCAGCGGAGGAACCTACAGGGGGCCAGGAAACACCATATATTTT.